The 28 T cell receptor beta chains below come from one sample, sequenced in a study of cytomegalovirus exposure and HLA in healthy donors. Use of 60 Vbeta and 13 Jbeta primers characterized the PCR. Profiling relied on immunoSEQ multiplex PCR, and the TCRdb table lists in-frame clones only, not all of them. Of 150,000 to 200,000 clones listed, 75% to 80% were seen once; the top ten hold more than 0.75%. Sequencing was carried out using PBMCs. These receptor sequences come from a woman in her fifties or sixties in good health and CMV-seropositive.

This chain connects TRBV2 to TRBJ2-2; D may be TRBD2 (6 bases). This CDR3 has 14 amino acids. The V and J ends lost 6 bases and 0 bases respectively, with 8 bases between them. Germline V lookup: CDR1 SNHLY, CDR2 FYNNEI. In DNA form, the CDR3 reads TGTGCCAGCAGAGGACTACCGAACACCGGGGAGCTGTTTTTT. This codes for CASRGLPNTGELFF.

The gene calls are TRBV6-5 and TRBJ2-7, with a possible D match to TRBD1 (7 bases). The CDR3 totals 15 residues. With 7 bases removed from V and 4 bases from J, the gap between germline ends came to 20 bases. Germline V CDR1 and CDR2: MNHEY, SVGAGI. CDR3 amino acids: CASTSGGGVGYEQYF. CDR3 nucleotide sequence: TGTGCCAGCACCTCAGGAGGGGGCGTAGGTTACGAGCAGTACTTC.

The chain links TRBV28 to TRBJ1-6; D is perhaps TRBD1 (6 bases). The CDR3 has 13 residues. With 3 bases removed from V and 7 bases from J, the gap between germline ends came to 7 bases. Germline V CDR1 and CDR2: MDHEN, SYDVKM. As DNA, the CDR3 is TGTGCCAGCAGTTTGGACAGAAATTCACCCCTCCACTTT. Translated, it gives CASSLDRNSPLHF.

This chain connects TRBV14 to TRBJ1-1; TRBD1 might be the D (6 bases). The CDR3 length is 15 residues. The germline V gene encodes CDR1 SGHDN and CDR2 FVKESK. Trimming shortened V by 1 base and J by 5 bases, and 14 bases separated the two germline ends. CDR3 in DNA: TGTGCCAGCAGCCAAGCTTACAGGGATGGGACTGAAGCTTTCTTT. Translated, it gives CASSQAYRDGTEAFF.

The gene calls are TRBV6-4 and TRBJ2-5; D is unresolved. The V gene's germline CDR1 is MRHNA and CDR2 SNTAGT. With 3 bases removed from V and 7 bases from J, the gap between germline ends came to 12 bases. This CDR3 contains 13 residues. The CDR3 sequence: CASSEEPAGTQYF. The CDR3 nucleotides read TGTGCCAGCAGTGAGGAACCCGCAGGGACCCAGTACTTC.

This chain uses TRBV28 with TRBJ1-4, with 7 bases aligning to TRBD1. The CDR3 extends over 16 amino acids. The V gene end was trimmed by 8 bases and the J gene end by 3 bases; junction bases not matched to a gene: 12. Germline assignment: CDR1 MDHEN and CDR2 SYDVKM. CDR3 amino acids: CASDTRGTEANEKLFF. The CDR3 region has the DNA TGTGCCAGCGATACCAGGGGGACGGAAGCTAATGAAAAACTGTTTTTT.

The V and J genes are TRBV9 and TRBJ2-2; 14 bases map to TRBD2. Germline loops: CDR1 SGDLS, CDR2 YYNGEE. The CDR3 has 15 residues. With 3 bases clipped from V and 7 bases from J, the junction kept 2 bases outside the gene matches. The CDR3 is CASSAGLAGVGELFF. The CDR3 DNA follows: TGTGCCAGCAGCGCGGGACTAGCGGGAGTCGGGGAGCTGTTTTTT. Full variable domain (missing parts from reference TRBV9 and TRBJ2-2): DSGVTQTPKHLITATGQRVTLRCSPRSGDLSVYWYQQSLDQGLQFLIQYYNGEERAKGNILERFSAQQFPDLHSELNLSSLELGDSALYFCASSAGLAGVGELFFGEGSRLTVL.

This clone was counted between two and nine times. V usage is TRBV4-1 and J usage is TRBJ1-1, with 7 nucleotides matching TRBD1. Trimming at V came to 3 bases and at J to 4 bases, leaving 11 bases not matched to a gene. The CDR3 loop spans 16 amino acids. Germline CDR1 MGHRA, CDR2 YSYEKL. The CDR3 loop is CASSHNTDRVGTEAFF. The CDR3 coding sequence is TGCGCCAGCAGCCACAATACCGACAGGGTAGGCACTGAAGCTTTCTTT.

V usage is TRBV18 and J usage is TRBJ2-7; 9 bases match TRBD1. The CDR3 consists of 13 residues. CDR1 is KGHSH and CDR2 is LQKENI in the germline V gene. Unmatched junction bases numbered 9, after V lost 4 bases and J lost 11 bases. CDR3 in DNA: TGTGCCAGCTCACTACATGACCGGGACAGGGAGTACTTC. As protein: CASSLHDRDREYF.

The chain recombines TRBV30 with TRBJ2-3, with TRBD2 matching 11 bases. CDR1 is GTSNPN and CDR2 is SVGIG in the germline V gene (reference sequence). The length of the CDR3 is 15 residues. V lost 4 bases to trimming and J lost 1 base; unmatched junction nucleotides: 4. CDR3 nucleotides: TGTGCCTGGACTTTAGCGGGGGGGGGCACAGATACGCAGTATTTT. It codes for CAWTLAGGGTDTQYF.

This chain joins TRBV5-6 and TRBJ2-3, with TRBD1 identical over 8 bases. The V gene end was trimmed by 4 bases and the J gene end by 4 bases; junction bases not matched to a gene: 8. The CDR3 is made up of 15 amino acids. Germline values: CDR1 SGHDT, CDR2 YYEEEE. CDR3 sequence (DNA): TGTGCCAGCAGCATACGGACAGGGTTTGCAGATACGCAGTATTTT. Its protein product is CASSIRTGFADTQYF.

This chain uses TRBV5-1 with TRBJ2-1, with 9 bases matching TRBD2. The CDR3 sequence is 15 residues long. The trim removed 0 bases at V and 7 bases at J, leaving 5 bases unmatched. Per the germline V gene, CDR1 is SGHRS and CDR2 is YFSETQ. The CDR3 DNA reads as TGCGCCAGCAGCTTGGGCGGGGGGGCTTTTAATGAGCAGTTCTTC. Amino acid sequence: CASSLGGGAFNEQFF.

The chain is built from TRBV19 and TRBJ2-1; TRBD2 matches 11 bases. The CDR3 is made up of 17 amino acids. Germline values: CDR1 LNHDA, CDR2 SQIVND (reference sequence). The V and J ends lost 3 bases and 7 bases, in that order; junction bases with no gene match: 11. CDR3 nucleotide sequence: TGTGCCAGTAGTATGGGAAGAAGACTAGCGGGACTGAATGAGCAGTTCTTC. This gives the protein CASSMGRRLAGLNEQFF.

The V gene is TRBV23-1, the J gene TRBJ1-4; D perhaps matches TRBD1 (5 bases). TRBV23-1 is marked as an open reading frame, function uncertain. V was shortened by 4 bases and J by 8 bases, with 11 bases between the two germline ends. CDR3 length: 13 amino acids. The chain's CDR3 is CASSPGFPEKLFF. As DNA, the CDR3 is TGCGCCAGCAGTCCAGGGTTCCCGGAAAAACTGTTTTTT.

The chain links TRBV2 to TRBJ2-5, with a possible D match to TRBD1 (5 bases). This CDR3 contains 14 residues. Germline assignment: CDR1 SNHLY and CDR2 FYNNEI. V shed 8 bases and J shed 1 base, with 14 bases lying between them. The CDR3 is CASAYRGSQETQYF. For the CDR3, the DNA is TGTGCCAGCGCCTATAGGGGCAGCCAAGAGACCCAGTACTTC.

This clone was counted a single time. V usage is TRBV7-6 and J usage is TRBJ2-1, with a tentative D call TRBD1 (7 bases). The V end lost 1 base, the J end lost 6 bases, and 10 bases lay between the germline ends. Germline V gene lookup returns CDR1 SGHVS and CDR2 FNYEAQ. The CDR3 contains 14 residues. The CDR3: CASSLGQGGNEQFF. For the CDR3, the DNA is TGTGCCAGCAGCTTAGGACAGGGAGGCAATGAGCAGTTCTTC.

This clone appeared once. This sequence joins TRBV25-1 and TRBJ2-1; D is unclear. Trimming removed 1 base from V and 6 bases from J, with 4 bases in between. Germline CDR1 MGHDK, CDR2 SYGVNS. CDR3 length: 12 amino acids. CDR3 sequence reads: CASSESVNEQFF. In nucleotides, the CDR3 is TGTGCCAGCAGTGAATCTGTCAATGAGCAGTTCTTC.

The chain carries TRBV7-2 and TRBJ2-3; 11 nucleotides line up with TRBD2. The CDR3 totals 16 residues. The germline V gene has CDR1 SGHTA and CDR2 FQGNSA. V gave up 6 bases and J gave up 4 bases; unmatched junction bases: 9. As DNA, the CDR3 is TGTGCCAGCAGGAGTACTAGCGGGAGATATGCAGATACGCAGTATTTT. Protein product: CASRSTSGRYADTQYF.

The V call is TRBV7-2, the J call TRBJ1-2, with 7 nucleotides matching TRBD1. Germline lookup yields CDR1 SGHTA and CDR2 FQGNSA. The junction had 4 bases not matched to a gene; V was cut back by 5 bases and J by 4 bases. This CDR3 region has 13 residues. This CDR3 is CASSPGGAYGYTF. DNA for the CDR3: TGTGCCAGCAGCCCAGGGGGAGCCTATGGCTACACCTTC. The full variable domain, with the rest looked up from reference TRBV7-2 and TRBJ1-2, is GAGVSQSPSNKVTEKGKDVELRCDPISGHTALYWYRQSLGQGLEFLIYFQGNSAPDKSGLPSDRFSAERTGGSVSTLTIQRTQQEDSAVYLCASSPGGAYGYTFGSGTRLTVV.

The rearrangement uses TRBV19 and TRBJ1-1, with 8 bases identical to TRBD1. Germline CDR1 LNHDA, CDR2 SQIVND (reference sequence). Trimming cost V 6 bases and J 0 bases; bases outside gene matches: 6. This CDR3 comprises 15 residues. The CDR3 coding sequence is TGTGCCAGTAGGGAACAGGGGGTAATGAACACTGAAGCTTTCTTT. Protein sequence: CASREQGVMNTEAFF. The variable domain in full, completed from reference TRBV19 and TRBJ1-1, reads DGGITQSPKYLFRKEGQNVTLSCEQNLNHDAMYWYRQDPGQGLRLIYYSQIVNDFQKGDIAEGYSVSREKKESFPLTVTSAQKNPTAFYLCASREQGVMNTEAFFGQGTRLTVV.

In its sample, this clone was seen once. V gene TRBV2 combines with J gene TRBJ1-2; 8 nucleotides agree with TRBD1. Germline loops: CDR1 SNHLY, CDR2 FYNNEI. CDR3 length: 16 amino acids. V shed 5 bases and J 1 base; nucleotides not matched to a gene: 9. The CDR3 DNA reads TGTGCCAGCAGTTCCTCCGGGACAGGCTTTAACTATGGCTACACCTTC. Amino acid sequence: CASSSSGTGFNYGYTF. The whole variable domain, filled in from reference TRBV2 and TRBJ1-2, reads EPEVTQTPSHQVTQMGQEVILRCVPISNHLYFYWYRQILGQKVEFLVSFYNNEISEKSEIFDDQFSVERPDGSNFTLKIRSTKLEDSAMYFCASSSSGTGFNYGYTFGSGTRLTVV.

This chain links TRBV13 with TRBJ1-2, with 7 bases aligning to TRBD1. The CDR3 consists of 13 residues. Losses at the gene ends were 5 bases for V and 8 bases for J; bases not matched to a gene: 8. Germline V lookup: CDR1 PRHDT, CDR2 FYEKMQ (reference sequence). CDR3 protein: CASSPEGAQGYTF. CDR3 sequence (DNA): TGTGCCAGCAGCCCCGAGGGGGCGCAAGGCTACACCTTC. Full variable domain (outside the CDR3, taken from reference TRBV13 and TRBJ1-2): AAGVIQSPRHLIKEKRETATLKCYPIPRHDTVYWYQQGPGQDPQFLISFYEKMQSDKGSIPDRFSAQQFSDYHSELNMSSLELGDSALYFCASSPEGAQGYTFGSGTRLTVV.

The sample holds one count of this clone. V gene TRBV19 combines with J gene TRBJ2-5, with 10 bases matching TRBD1. The J call may be mistaken, given a closer DNA end match to TRBJ2-7. CDR3 length: 14 amino acids. Germline CDR1 LNHDA, CDR2 SQIVND (reference sequence). This chain's CDR3 is CASSVRTGGSEQYF. CDR3 bases: TGTGCCAGTAGTGTACGGACAGGGGGTAGCGAGCAGTACTTC.

This clone was seen a handful of times. The V call is TRBV18, the J call TRBJ1-4; 11 bases match TRBD1. With V trimmed by 4 bases and J by 9 bases, 1 base remained unmatched. This CDR3 is built from 13 residues. CDR1 is KGHSH, CDR2 LQKENI, per germline. The CDR3 DNA reads TGTGCCAGCTCACAGGACAGGGGGCAAAAACTGTTTTTT. Encoded protein: CASSQDRGQKLFF.

This clone was counted once. This sequence joins TRBV5-6 and TRBJ2-5, with D possibly being TRBD1 (6 bases). Trimming pared 4 bases from V and 5 bases from J, leaving 18 bases between. This CDR3 is built from 15 residues. In germline, CDR1 is SGHDT, CDR2 YYEEEE. This CDR3 is CASSLPDRPEETQYF. In DNA, the CDR3 is TGTGCCAGCAGCCTACCTGACAGGCCGGAGGAGACCCAGTACTTC.

This clone was seen only a few times. This chain links TRBV7-2 with TRBJ2-7; 11 bases line up with TRBD2. The trim removed 8 bases at V and 6 bases at J, leaving 9 bases unmatched. The CDR3 runs to 14 residues. CDR1 is SGHTA, CDR2 FQGNSA, per germline. CDR3 sequence (DNA): TGTGCCAGCGTCCTTAGCGGGGGGGAAGTCGAGCAGTACTTC. It specifies CASVLSGGEVEQYF. Drawing the rest from reference TRBV7-2 and TRBJ2-7, the complete variable domain is GAGVSQSPSNKVTEKGKDVELRCDPISGHTALYWYRQSLGQGLEFLIYFQGNSAPDKSGLPSDRFSAERTGGSVSTLTIQRTQQEDSAVYLCASVLSGGEVEQYFGPGTRLTVT.

V gene TRBV7-8 combines with J gene TRBJ2-3; possible D gene TRBD2, 5 bases. V was clipped by 5 bases and J by 2 bases, with 11 bases between them. The CDR3 is made up of 14 amino acids. Germline CDR1 is SGHVS and CDR2 is FQNEAQ. The CDR3 protein is CASSLDYNTDTQYF. In DNA, the CDR3 is TGTGCCAGCAGCCTCGACTATAACACAGATACGCAGTATTTT.

The rearrangement uses TRBV28 and TRBJ2-1; 9 nucleotides line up with TRBD1. The CDR3 is 15 residues long. With 5 bases clipped from V and 6 bases from J, the junction kept 8 bases outside the gene matches. Germline-derived CDR1 and CDR2 are MDHEN and SYDVKM. In DNA, the CDR3 is TGTGCCAGCAGTGCCGGGACAGGGTTGTCCAATGAGCAGTTCTTC. It encodes CASSAGTGLSNEQFF.